This TCR beta chain came from a study of regulatory T cells in long-lasting Graves disease (dated by TCRdb to the early 2020s). Background for the entire study: To count as having persistent Graves' disease, a patient had to have received antithyroid drug treatment for over 5 years with TSH receptor autoantibodies remaining persistently positive. Peripheral blood TCR sequencing and RNA sequencing compared persistent Graves' disease patients with newly diagnosed Graves' disease patients. The study was conducted in China and was registered as a clinical trial. A total of about 33 samples were covered by TCR sequencing, comprising some 13 persistent and approximately 20 newly diagnosed Graves' disease patients. On average, persistent Graves' disease patients in the clinical cohort had been on antithyroid drugs for about 10 years.

The germline V end is reduced by 5 bases and the J end by 5 bases; junction bases left unmatched: 14. Reading from cysteine to phenylalanine, the CDR3 counts 17 amino acids. The only DNA kept is the CDR3, 51 bases in frame from the first base. Reading the germline V gene gives CDR1 SGHTA and CDR2 FQGNSA. To note about this clonotype: The antigen it recognizes is unknown. Qualities for individual bases were not recorded, and no much larger clone is one base off.

Here is what the overall study found, with its caveats: Preferential use of TRBV28, TRBJ1-2 and TRBJ2-5 was observed in persistent disease, whereas TRBV20-1 and TRBJ2-1 were favored in newly diagnosed disease. The small sample size was acknowledged by the authors as a limitation that may reduce accuracy. Only the TCR beta chain was sequenced and analyzed. Only peripheral blood was studied, because thyroid tissue, the primary lesion, was inaccessible. A larger number of public clonotypes was shared among persistent patients (around 3,000) than among newly diagnosed patients (roughly 1,000). Compared with newly diagnosed patients, patients with persistent Graves' disease had lower TCR Shannon entropy and fewer highly expanded clones, which suggests clonal expansion.

Libraries were prepared through multiplex PCR. For sequencing, an Illumina HiSeq 4000 was employed. TCR beta libraries were built with iRepertoire HTBI primers and Arm-PCR amplification of CDR3 regions. Gel purification was performed on PCR products prior to sequencing. The study's own analysis went as follows. A total of 62 TRBV and some 13 TRBJ segments were identified across samples and were used for gene usage analysis of CDR3 amino acid clonotypes. COPE and FqMerger were used to merge filtered high-quality paired reads into contigs. Contigs were aligned with BLAST to IMGT TRBV, TRBD and TRBJ reference genes, and CDR3 was defined per IMGT. Clonotypes above 0.1% frequency were classified as highly expanded clones. Shannon entropy served as the measure of repertoire diversity, while the Gini coefficient captured V-J evenness. Public clonotypes were defined as clonotypes shared by more than one individual. TCRdb reworked the public reads: Q25 trimming with fastp, MiXCR clone assembly, productive beta chains retained. Each entry is one CDR3 protein sequence, shown with its most common DNA and genes. The V and J calls shown here were made by TCRdb, not taken from the authors' results. Within this sample are 600,000 to 850,000 distinct CDR3 sequences, with roughly 30% of them counted one time only. The ten largest clones capture roughly 41% of the sample.

What the time point label conveys for this sample: persistent/refractory GD, antithyroid drugs over 5 years with positive TRAb. For both TCR sequencing and RNA sequencing, RNA was extracted from PBMCs in TRIzol. Graves' disease was diagnosed according to American Thyroid Association guidelines. Patients were recruited from an endocrinology department in Xi'an, China. Each patient gave about 10 milliliters of peripheral blood, collected in an EDTA anticoagulant tube. Ficoll Paque Plus density gradient separation was used to isolate PBMCs, and no additional T cell sorting was done. An Agilent 2100 Bioanalyzer and agarose gel were used to check RNA quality, while a NanoDrop 2000 measured RNA concentration.

The V and J genes are TRBV7-2 and TRBJ2-7; 11 central bases correspond to TRBD2. The sequenced sample was peripheral blood mononuclear cells (PBMCs), obtained when the disease was refractory, from a patient treated with antithyroid drugs. The clonotype originates from a female donor with Graves disease. The nucleotides are TGTGCCAGCAGCCCCACTAGCGGGAGTCTGGGCTTCCACGAGCAGTACTTC. This gives the protein CASSPTSGSLGFHEQYF.